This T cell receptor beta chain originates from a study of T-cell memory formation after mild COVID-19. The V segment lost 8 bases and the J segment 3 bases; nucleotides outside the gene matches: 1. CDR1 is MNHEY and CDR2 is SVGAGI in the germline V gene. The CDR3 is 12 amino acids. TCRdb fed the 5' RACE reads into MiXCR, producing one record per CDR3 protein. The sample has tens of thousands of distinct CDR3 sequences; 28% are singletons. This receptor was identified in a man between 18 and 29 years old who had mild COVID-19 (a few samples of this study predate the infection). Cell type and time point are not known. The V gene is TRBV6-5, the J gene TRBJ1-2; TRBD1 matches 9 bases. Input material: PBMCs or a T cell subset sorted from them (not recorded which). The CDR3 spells CASRQGDYGYTF. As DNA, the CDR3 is TGTGCCAGCCGACAGGGGGACTATGGCTACACCTTC.